These 9 T cell receptor beta chains were sequenced from one sample in a study of OX40 agonist ivuxolimab in advanced cancers. The protocol was immunoSEQ multiplex PCR, while the TCRdb copy is restricted to in-frame clones and leaves out a portion. Among 95,000 to 100,000 clones listed, about four fifths were seen once. Sample: CD4+ or CD8+ T cells sorted from blood, taken in a trial of the OX40 agonist ivuxolimab. These receptors were obtained from an adult with an advanced solid tumor such as melanoma, head and neck, liver or kidney cancer.

The chain employs TRBV9 and TRBJ2-2; TRBD1 matches at 11 bases. CDR3 size: 16 residues. J was trimmed by 5 bases and V by 0 bases; bases with no gene match: 3. CDR1 and CDR2 from the germline V gene are SGDLS and YYNGEE. The chain's CDR3 is CASSVGTGGATGELFF. CDR3 in DNA: TGTGCCAGCAGCGTAGGGACAGGGGGCGCGACCGGGGAGCTGTTTTTT. The variable domain in full, with the rest retrieved from reference TRBV9 and TRBJ2-2, is DSGVTQTPKHLITATGQRVTLRCSPRSGDLSVYWYQQSLDQGLQFLIQYYNGEERAKGNILERFSAQQFPDLHSELNLSSLELGDSALYFCASSVGTGGATGELFFGEGSRLTVL.

This clone was counted a single time. The J gene is TRBJ1-6, the V gene TRBV7-9; 7 bases line up with TRBD1. With 5 bases clipped from V and 5 bases from J, the junction kept 6 bases outside the gene matches. The CDR3 length is 15 residues. The V gene's germline CDR1 is SEHNR and CDR2 FQNEAQ (reference sequence). The CDR3 DNA sequence: TGTGCCAGCAGCGCGACCGGGACAGATAATTCACCCCTCCACTTT. It codes for CASSATGTDNSPLHF.

V and J are TRBV18 and TRBJ1-3, with unresolved D. The V gene's germline CDR1 is KGHSH and CDR2 LQKENI. V shed 2 bases and J shed 1 base, with 12 bases lying between them. This CDR3 spans 16 amino acids. CDR3 sequence: CASSPSQLSSGNTIYF. For the CDR3, the DNA is TGTGCCAGCTCACCAAGTCAGCTGTCTTCTGGAAACACCATATATTTT.

The genes are TRBV10-3 and TRBJ1-3; 7 bases map to TRBD1. CDR3 length: 14 amino acids. Losses at the gene ends were 4 bases for V and 2 bases for J; bases not matched to a gene: 2. In germline, CDR1 is ENHRY, CDR2 SYGVKD. The CDR3 DNA is TGTGCCATCAGTGCTACAGGGGCTGGAAACACCATATATTTT. Protein product: CAISATGAGNTIYF.

The chain recombines TRBV6-1 with TRBJ1-4, with 10 positions matching TRBD1. The CDR3 is made up of 13 amino acids. The germline V gene encodes CDR1 MNHNS and CDR2 SASEGT. J gave up 7 bases and V 8 bases, and 4 bases lay outside the gene matches. For the CDR3, the DNA is TGTGCCAGCCTCCGGGACAGGGGTGAAAAACTGTTTTTT. Encoded protein: CASLRDRGEKLFF.

This sequence joins TRBV5-5 and TRBJ2-1, with 8 bases fitting TRBD2. Trimming cost V 3 bases and J 1 base; bases outside gene matches: 3. The CDR3 length is 15 residues. The germline V gene encodes CDR1 SGHKS and CDR2 YYEKEE (reference sequence). CDR3 loop: CASSWGGGSYNEQFF. The CDR3 bases are TGTGCCAGCAGCTGGGGCGGGGGGTCCTACAATGAGCAGTTCTTC.

The V and J genes are TRBV7-2 and TRBJ1-5; D is ambiguous. There are 12 residues in the CDR3. Germline V gives CDR1 SGHTA, CDR2 FQGNSA. The germline V and J ends were trimmed by 4 bases and 3 bases, with 4 bases remaining between them. The CDR3 here is CASSSNNQPQHF. For the CDR3, the DNA is TGTGCCAGCAGCTCGAACAATCAGCCCCAGCATTTT.

V gene TRBV5-1 combines with J gene TRBJ2-3; unclear D gene. With 2 bases removed from V and 0 bases from J, the gap between germline ends came to 13 bases. The CDR3 totals 16 residues. The germline CDR1 and CDR2 sequences are SGHRS and YFSETQ. DNA for the CDR3: TGCGCCAGCAGCTTCGAGGCAGGCCCTAGCACAGATACGCAGTATTTT. This encodes CASSFEAGPSTDTQYF. The entire variable domain, with the rest obtained from reference TRBV5-1 and TRBJ2-3, is as follows: KAGVTQTPRYLIKTRGQQVTLSCSPISGHRSVSWYQQTPGQGLQFLFEYFSETQRNKGNFPGRFSGRQFSNSRSEMNVSTLELGDSALYLCASSFEAGPSTDTQYFGPGTRLTVL.

The chain is built from TRBV28 and TRBJ2-1; the D is unclear. The V and J ends lost 2 bases and 10 bases respectively, with 6 bases between them. Germline V gives CDR1 MDHEN, CDR2 SYDVKM. This CDR3 contains 11 residues. CDR3 in amino acids: CASSLGPEQFF. CDR3 bases: TGTGCCAGCAGTTTAGGCCCCGAGCAGTTCTTC.